The 27 T cell receptor beta chains below all came from one sample that was sequenced in a study of blood T cell repertoires in COVID-19. The method was immunoSEQ multiplex PCR; TCRdb's version includes in-frame clones alone and lacks a portion of them. The table lists about 200,000 clones, approximately 87% of them singletons. Source material: peripheral blood. These receptors were obtained from a woman in her seventies with acute or convalescent COVID-19.

The CDR3 DNA is TGTGCCACCAGTGATCGGTCGGCGGGAAGAAGTTACAATGAGCAGTTCTTC. Protein product: CATSDRSAGRSYNEQFF. The chain has TRBV24-1 and TRBJ2-1; D might be TRBD2 (6 bases). Germline-derived CDR1 and CDR2 are KGHDR and SFDVKD. The CDR3 extends over 17 amino acids. Trimming took 3 bases from V and 4 from J, leaving 18 bases between them.

The chain recombines TRBV15 with TRBJ1-2, with a possible D match to TRBD1 (6 bases). From germline, CDR1 is LNHNV and CDR2 YYDKDF (reference sequence). V was pared by 4 bases and J by 7 bases, with 13 bases between. The CDR3 extends over 13 amino acids. The CDR3 DNA reads as TGTGCCACCAGCAAAGACAGGCACCCTGGCTACACCTTC. Its translation: CATSKDRHPGYTF. The full variable domain, rest sourced from reference TRBV15 and TRBJ1-2, is DAMVIQNPRYQVTQFGKPVTLSCSQTLNHNVMYWYQQKSSQAPKLLFHYYDKDFNNEADTPDNFQSRRPNTSFCFLDIRSPGLGDTAMYLCATSKDRHPGYTFGSGTRLTVV.

The genes are TRBV7-2 and TRBJ1-2, with a weak D call TRBD1 (5 bases). The CDR3 is 14 amino acids. Germline V CDR1 and CDR2: SGHTA, FQGNSA. The V gene lost 2 bases and the J gene lost 6 bases, with 13 bases spanning the gap. CDR3 nucleotides: TGTGCCAGCAGCTTACTGGCAGGGAAGGATGGCTACACCTTC. It yields the protein CASSLLAGKDGYTF.

The gene calls are TRBV28 and TRBJ2-5; 7 nucleotides align to TRBD2. Germline CDR1 is MDHEN and CDR2 is SYDVKM. The CDR3 length is 16 residues. The junction had 12 bases not matched to a gene; V was cut back by 3 bases and J by 5 bases. The CDR3 sequence: CASSFIEGRAGETQYF. CDR3 nucleotides: TGTGCCAGCAGTTTCATAGAAGGGAGGGCGGGTGAGACCCAGTACTTC.

The chain employs TRBV13 and TRBJ2-3, with a tentative D call TRBD2 (6 bases). The V gene's germline CDR1 is PRHDT and CDR2 FYEKMQ (reference sequence). Trimming shortened V by 4 bases and J by 5 bases, and 16 bases separated the two germline ends. There are 15 residues in the CDR3. The CDR3 sequence: CASSYPSGREDTQYF. CDR3 DNA: TGTGCCAGCAGCTACCCCTCAGGGCGGGAAGATACGCAGTATTTT.

The chain couples TRBV6-5 to TRBJ2-7, with D possibly being TRBD1 (6 bases). Germline V lookup: CDR1 MNHEY, CDR2 SVGAGI. This CDR3 contains 13 residues. The V end was cut by 9 bases, the J end by 1 base, with 13 bases between. The CDR3 region is CASGDTGSYEQYF. The DNA for the CDR3 is TGTGCCAGTGGAGACACAGGGTCCTACGAGCAGTACTTC.

The V gene is TRBV27, the J gene TRBJ2-1; D might be TRBD1 (7 bases). Germline values: CDR1 MNHEY, CDR2 SMNVEV (reference sequence). The germline V and J ends were trimmed by 7 bases and 2 bases, with 18 bases remaining between them. The CDR3 contains 16 residues. Written as DNA, the CDR3 is TGTGCCAGCACCCGCCGGGGGCAGGGGGCCTACAATGAGCAGTTCTTC. This codes for CASTRRGQGAYNEQFF.

The CDR3 DNA sequence: TGTGCCAGCAGCCCTGACAGGGGCCAATACAATGAGCAGTTCTTC. Its translation: CASSPDRGQYNEQFF. The chain combines TRBV11-3 with TRBJ2-1; TRBD1 agrees at 8 bases. This CDR3 spans 15 amino acids. CDR1 is SGHNT, CDR2 YENEEA, per germline. The V and J ends lost 5 bases and 4 bases, in that order; junction bases with no gene match: 7.

The chain joins TRBV6-5 to TRBJ1-3; the D gene is possibly TRBD1 (5 bases). Germline loops: CDR1 MNHEY, CDR2 SVGAGI. V lost 2 bases to trimming and J lost 3 bases, with 8 bases between them. CDR3 length equals 14 residues. The CDR3 spells CASSYGGFGNTIYF. For the CDR3, the DNA is TGTGCCAGCAGTTACGGGGGGTTTGGAAACACCATATATTTT.

This clone was picked up one time. J is TRBJ2-5 and V is TRBV7-3, with D perhaps TRBD1 (5 bases). V was trimmed by 3 bases and J by 4 bases, leaving 12 bases between them. The V gene's germline CDR1 is SGHTA and CDR2 FQGTGA. The CDR3 covers 14 residues. This CDR3 reads CASSLQGNAETQYF. The CDR3 nucleotides read TGTGCCAGCAGCTTGCAGGGTAATGCAGAGACCCAGTACTTC.

The V call is TRBV29-1, the J call TRBJ1-1; the match to TRBD1 covers 7 bases. The CDR3 sequence is 13 residues long. Trimming cost V 7 bases and J 1 base; bases outside gene matches: 6. Looked up from germline, CDR1 is SQVTM and CDR2 is ANQGSEA. Written as DNA, the CDR3 is TGCAGCGCCGCTGACAGGGCGAACACTGAAGCTTTCTTT. This gives the protein CSAADRANTEAFF.

The chain recombines TRBV7-2 with TRBJ1-2; 12 nucleotides agree with TRBD1. Germline CDR1 is SGHTA and CDR2 is FQGNSA. The junction had 8 bases not matched to a gene; V was cut back by 4 bases and J by 8 bases. The CDR3 runs 15 residues. This CDR3 is CASSSGTGGQWGYTF. Written as DNA, the CDR3 is TGTGCCAGCAGCTCGGGGACAGGGGGCCAGTGGGGCTACACCTTC.

This rearrangement joins TRBV3-1 (or the pseudogene TRBV3-2) to TRBJ2-5; 16 nucleotides match TRBD2. The CDR3 contains 17 residues. Germline CDR1 is LGHDT and CDR2 is YNNKEL (reference sequence). The V and J ends lost 6 bases and 7 bases, in that order; junction bases with no gene match: 11. The DNA of the CDR3 is TGTGCCAGCAGTTCGGGACTAGCGGGGGGGCCGGTTGGGACCCAGTACTTC. This codes for CASSSGLAGGPVGTQYF.

The rearrangement links TRBV5-1 to TRBJ2-3; D remains unclear. Trimming removed 5 bases from V and 0 bases from J, with 10 bases in between. The CDR3 length is 14 residues. The V gene's germline CDR1 is SGHRS and CDR2 YFSETQ. This CDR3 is CASRGPASTDTQYF. The CDR3 region has the DNA TGCGCCAGCAGGGGCCCGGCGAGCACAGATACGCAGTATTTT.

The V call is TRBV5-1, the J call TRBJ1-1; no clear D gene. CDR3 length equals 13 residues. From germline, CDR1 is SGHRS and CDR2 YFSETQ. V dropped 4 bases and J dropped 0 bases, with 7 bases sitting between them. CDR3 amino acids: CASSRDMNTEAFF. The CDR3 bases are TGCGCCAGCAGCCGGGATATGAACACTGAAGCTTTCTTT. The entire variable domain, with the rest obtained from reference TRBV5-1 and TRBJ1-1, is as follows: KAGVTQTPRYLIKTRGQQVTLSCSPISGHRSVSWYQQTPGQGLQFLFEYFSETQRNKGNFPGRFSGRQFSNSRSEMNVSTLELGDSALYLCASSRDMNTEAFFGQGTRLTVV.

The chain recombines TRBV28 with TRBJ1-3; D is uncertain. Trimming took off 5 bases at V and 0 bases at J, with 14 bases between the two ends. Germline V gene data show CDR1 as MDHEN and CDR2 as SYDVKM. The CDR3 length is 16 residues. The CDR3 DNA reads TGTGCCAGCAGTCCCCCCAGCGGCAACTCTGGAAACACCATATATTTT. Translated, it gives CASSPPSGNSGNTIYF.

This clone was recorded at least ten times. This chain connects TRBV7-8 to TRBJ1-5; D is possibly TRBD1 (6 bases). Looked up from germline, CDR1 is SGHVS and CDR2 is FQNEAQ. This CDR3 has 15 amino acids. Trimming left V 1 base short and J 11 bases short, with 18 bases between. CDR3 in DNA: TGTGCCAGCAGCTTAGGGGGGACACTTTCACAGGCCCAGCATTTT. Its translation: CASSLGGTLSQAQHF.

The chain carries TRBV7-9 and TRBJ1-6; D uncertain. The germline gives CDR1 SEHNR, CDR2 FQNEAQ (reference sequence). V was shortened by 4 bases and J by 8 bases, with 18 bases between the two germline ends. The CDR3 covers 16 residues. The CDR3 region is CASSSPLQARHSPLHF. The CDR3 bases are TGTGCCAGCAGCTCCCCTCTTCAGGCCCGCCATTCACCCCTCCACTTT.

CDR3 sequence: CSVLAGPYEQYF. The CDR3 DNA follows: TGCAGCGTTTTAGCGGGACCATACGAGCAGTACTTC. The V call is TRBV29-1, the J call TRBJ2-7, with 8 bases lining up with TRBD2. This CDR3 is 12 amino acids long. Germline lookup yields CDR1 SQVTM and CDR2 ANQGSEA. The V gene end was trimmed by 5 bases and the J gene end by 4 bases; junction bases not matched to a gene: 4.

The chain joins TRBV6-6 to TRBJ2-7; a possible D gene is TRBD1 (6 bases). This CDR3 has 17 residues. Trimming took off 5 bases at V and 0 bases at J, with 20 bases between the two ends. Per the germline V gene, CDR1 is MNHNY and CDR2 is SVGAGI (reference sequence). The CDR3 loop is CASSRSLQGLSSYEQYF. The CDR3 nucleotides are TGTGCCAGCAGTCGTTCCTTACAGGGTTTGAGCTCCTACGAGCAGTACTTC.

This chain links TRBV16 with TRBJ1-1, with TRBD1 matching over 7 bases. CDR1 is KGHSY, CDR2 FQNENV, per germline. The CDR3 covers 15 residues. Losses at the gene ends were 2 bases for V and 1 base for J; bases not matched to a gene: 4. This CDR3 reads CASSQQGVGNTEAFF. The CDR3 nucleotides read TGTGCCAGCAGCCAACAGGGGGTGGGGAACACTGAAGCTTTCTTT.

The chain uses TRBV6-6 and TRBJ1-1, with TRBD1 identical over 8 bases. This CDR3 region has 15 residues. The V gene's germline CDR1 is MNHNY and CDR2 SVGAGI (reference sequence). With 5 bases clipped from V and 5 bases from J, the junction kept 10 bases outside the gene matches. The CDR3 nucleotides are TGTGCCAGCAGTGGACAGGGCCACACCACGACTGAAGCTTTCTTT. Translating it yields CASSGQGHTTTEAFF.

The chain carries TRBV6-5 and TRBJ2-1; 9 nucleotides match TRBD1. With V trimmed by 6 bases and J by 7 bases, 4 bases remained unmatched. The CDR3 covers 13 residues. In germline, CDR1 is MNHEY, CDR2 SVGAGI. The CDR3 loop reads CASSLGQGNEQFF. CDR3 nucleotides: TGTGCCAGCAGCTTGGGACAGGGAAATGAGCAGTTCTTC.

This sequence joins TRBV7-2 and TRBJ2-7; no definite D call. The V end lost 5 bases, the J end lost 3 bases, and 8 bases lay between the germline ends. Germline CDR1 reads SGHTA; CDR2 reads FQGNSA. The CDR3 has 12 residues. CDR3 residues: CASSRPGYEQYF. The CDR3 DNA reads TGTGCCAGCAGCCGTCCGGGCTACGAGCAGTACTTC.

In its sample, this clone was seen a few times. The CDR3: CASSATGVRAYEQYF. Here the CDR3 DNA reads TGTGCCAGCAGCGCTACAGGGGTCCGGGCCTACGAGCAGTACTTC. The V call is TRBV9, the J call TRBJ2-7; TRBD1 matches at 7 bases. V gave up 3 bases and J gave up 2 bases; unmatched junction bases: 8. This CDR3 contains 15 residues. CDR1 and CDR2 from the germline V gene are SGDLS and YYNGEE.

This clone was seen just once. The chain links TRBV15 to TRBJ1-1, with TRBD1 as a possible D gene (5 bases). Germline V CDR1 and CDR2: LNHNV, YYDKDF (reference sequence). The CDR3 is made up of 12 amino acids. V was pared by 1 base and J by 11 bases, with 11 bases between. CDR3 DNA sequence: TGTGCCACCAGCAGAGTGAAGGGGCGGGCTTTCTTT. It is translated as CATSRVKGRAFF.

The rearrangement uses TRBV10-1 and TRBJ1-3; D not resolved. This CDR3 is built from 17 residues. The germline CDR1 and CDR2 sequences are WNHNN and SYGVQD (reference sequence). With 2 bases removed from V and 0 bases from J, the gap between germline ends came to 14 bases. The CDR3 DNA reads TGCGCCAGCAGTGAGGCGGAGGGCCTCCGCTCTGGAAACACCATATATTTT. This gives the protein CASSEAEGLRSGNTIYF.